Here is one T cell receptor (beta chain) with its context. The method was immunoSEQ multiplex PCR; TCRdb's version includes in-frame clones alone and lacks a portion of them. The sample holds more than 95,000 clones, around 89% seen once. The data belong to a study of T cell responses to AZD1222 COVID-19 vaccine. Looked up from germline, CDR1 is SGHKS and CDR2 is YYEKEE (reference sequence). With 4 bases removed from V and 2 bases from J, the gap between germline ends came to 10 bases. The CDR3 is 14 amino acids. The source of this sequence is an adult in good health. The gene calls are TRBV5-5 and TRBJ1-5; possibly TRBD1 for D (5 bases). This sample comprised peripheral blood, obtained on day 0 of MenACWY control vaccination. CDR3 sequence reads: CASSPGRGNQPQHF. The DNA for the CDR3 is TGTGCCAGCAGCCCAGGGAGGGGCAATCAGCCCCAGCATTTT.